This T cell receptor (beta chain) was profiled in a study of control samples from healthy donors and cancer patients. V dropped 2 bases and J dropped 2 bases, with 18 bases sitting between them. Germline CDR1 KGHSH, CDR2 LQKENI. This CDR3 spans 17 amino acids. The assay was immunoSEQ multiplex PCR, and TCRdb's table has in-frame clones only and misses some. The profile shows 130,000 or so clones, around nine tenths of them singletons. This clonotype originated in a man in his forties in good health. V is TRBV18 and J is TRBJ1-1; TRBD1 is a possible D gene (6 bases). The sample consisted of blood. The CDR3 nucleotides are TGTGCCAGCTCACCATTACAGGGAAGTCAAAGAAACACTGAAGCTTTCTTT. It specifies CASSPLQGSQRNTEAFF.